This T cell receptor beta chain was identified during a study of blood T cells in healthy people across ages. Study in general: Using template switching, researchers captured about one barcoded beta molecule for each two T cells.

The CDR3 runs 19 residues. Deletions cut 2 bases from V and 0 bases from J, with 23 bases between. Each sample used at least 7 million PBMCs. The second PCR ran roughly 7 to 12 cycles with a sample-barcoded 5' primer and J-beta primers. TCRdb re-analysed the 5' RACE reads in MiXCR, keeping a single row per CDR3 protein. The table records about 1.4 million distinct CDR3 sequences, approximately 63% of them present only once. The study, taken as a whole, reports: A roughly linear age-dependent decrease characterized TCR beta diversity per million T cells.

Remarks on this clonotype: Its specificity is not known.

This rearrangement joins TRBV12-3 or TRBV12-4 to TRBJ2-7; D possibly uses TRBD1 or TRBD2 (6 bases each). This sequence was found in a man between 18 and 29 years old in good health. The sequencing input was blood. The CDR3: CASSLMGGGTSLISYEQYF. The DNA for the CDR3 is TGTGCCAGCAGTTTAATGGGGGGCGGGACTTCCCTCATCTCCTACGAGCAGTACTTC.